A selection of T cell receptor beta chains follows, all from one sample in a study of siplizumab effects on memory and regulatory T cells. The method was immunoSEQ multiplex PCR; TCRdb's version includes in-frame clones alone and lacks a portion of them. Here the sample spans roughly 120,000 clones, 90% to 95% being singletons. The sample consisted of non-Treg CD4+ T cells sorted from blood. The source of these receptors is a human donor in good health. The CDR3 runs from the conserved cysteine through the conserved F or W. A D gene is named only where the DNA matches it firmly. The size field is filled for only some rows; it gives once, few, many or a size class.

D	size	V	J	CDR3	DNA
TRBD2	few	TRBV6-5	TRBJ2-7	CASSYSTSGGSYEQYF	TGTGCCAGCAGTTACTCGACTAGCGGGGGATCCTACGAGCAGTACTTC
NA	NA	TRBV6-6	TRBJ2-7	CASSPGTIYEQYF	TGTGCCAGCAGTCCCGGGACAATCTACGAGCAGTACTTC
NA	NA	TRBV7-9	TRBJ2-1	CASRHPSYNEQFF	TGTGCCAGCAGACACCCCTCTTACAATGAGCAGTTCTTC
NA	NA	TRBV2	TRBJ2-3	CASSETSGIRYTDTQYF	TGTGCCAGCAGCGAGACCTCCGGGATCCGTTACACAGATACGCAGTATTTT
TRBD1	NA	TRBV7-3	TRBJ2-7	CASSPGQNPYEQYF	TGTGCCAGCAGCCCGGGACAGAACCCCTACGAGCAGTACTTC
TRBD2	NA	TRBV11-2	TRBJ2-2	CASSELGGTGELFF	TGTGCCAGCAGCGAACTGGGGGGGACCGGGGAGCTGTTTTTT
NA	NA	TRBV5-6	TRBJ2-3	CASSPFSTDTQYF	TGTGCCAGCAGCCCGTTTAGCACAGATACGCAGTATTTT
TRBD1	NA	TRBV6-5	TRBJ1-6	CASSFRDRGYSPLHF	TGTGCCAGCAGTTTCAGGGACAGGGGTTATTCACCCCTCCACTTT
NA	NA	TRBV5-1	TRBJ2-1	CASSSDLNEQFF	TGCGCCAGCAGTTCGGACTTGAATGAGCAGTTCTTC
NA	NA	TRBV11-2	TRBJ2-3	CASSGEGGTDTQYF	TGTGCCAGCAGCGGTGAAGGCGGCACAGATACGCAGTATTTT
NA	NA	TRBV6-1	TRBJ1-1	CASSEGPGRALGFEAFF	TGTGCCAGCAGTGAAGGCCCCGGCAGGGCCCTAGGGTTTGAAGCTTTCTTT
NA	NA	TRBV7-8	TRBJ1-2	CASKSVGNPGYTF	TGTGCCAGCAAGTCCGTCGGGAATCCTGGCTACACCTTC
NA	NA	TRBV18	TRBJ2-5	CASSPGYQETQYF	TGTGCCAGCTCACCAGGGTACCAAGAGACCCAGTACTTC
TRBD1	once	TRBV6-5	TRBJ1-2	CASRAGGTGKRYTF	TGTGCCAGCAGAGCTGGGGGGACAGGGAAACGGTACACCTTC
NA	NA	TRBV5-1	TRBJ1-4	CASSLAQGPSTNEKLFF	TGCGCCAGCAGCTTGGCCCAGGGGCCCTCAACTAATGAAAAACTGTTTTTT
NA	NA	TRBV7-3	TRBJ1-1	CASSFLRNTEAFF	TGTGCCAGCAGCTTCCTGAGGAACACTGAAGCTTTCTTT
NA	NA	TRBV18	TRBJ2-3	CASHTREHDTQYF	TGTGCCAGCCATACACGGGAGCACGATACGCAGTATTTT
NA	NA	TRBV5-1	TRBJ2-5	CASSLAAGRETQYF	TGCGCCAGCAGCTTGGCGGCAGGGCGGGAGACCCAGTACTTC
NA	NA	TRBV4-2	TRBJ2-1	CASSQAGDSSYNEQFF	TGTGCCAGCAGCCAAGCGGGGGACAGTTCCTACAATGAGCAGTTCTTC
TRBD2	NA	TRBV18	TRBJ2-5	CASSPAGGQETQYF	TGTGCCAGCTCACCTGCGGGGGGCCAAGAGACCCAGTACTTC
NA	NA	TRBV18	TRBJ1-2	CASSPPGGEGYTF	TGTGCCAGCTCACCCCCCGGGGGTGAGGGCTACACCTTC
TRBD1	NA	TRBV18	TRBJ2-7	CASSPLNGQGRNHEQYF	TGTGCCAGCTCACCACTAAATGGACAGGGCAGAAACCACGAGCAGTACTTC
TRBD1	NA	TRBV11-2	TRBJ2-1	CASSLIRGRSYNEQFF	TGTGCCAGCAGCTTAATTAGGGGGCGCTCCTACAATGAGCAGTTCTTC
NA	NA	TRBV5-1	TRBJ2-1	CASSLVADLGQFF	TGCGCCAGCAGCTTGGTGGCGGATCTGGGGCAGTTCTTC
NA	NA	TRBV12-5	TRBJ2-7	CASGPSGSYEQYF	TGTGCTAGTGGTCCCTCGGGTTCCTACGAGCAGTACTTC
NA	NA	TRBV5-1	TRBJ2-3	CASSLEHSFTDTQYF	TGCGCCAGCAGCTTGGAGCACAGCTTCACAGATACGCAGTATTTT
NA	NA	TRBV2	TRBJ1-5	CASSGYSNQPQHF	TGTGCCAGCAGCGGTTATAGCAATCAGCCCCAGCATTTT
NA	NA	TRBV7-3	TRBJ2-5	CASSLRTGRETQYF	TGTGCCAGCAGCTTAAGGACGGGGCGAGAGACCCAGTACTTC
TRBD1	NA	TRBV19	TRBJ1-5	CASTLDRDQPQHF	TGTGCCAGTACTCTGGACAGGGATCAGCCCCAGCATTTT
NA	NA	TRBV10-3	TRBJ1-5	CAIRAGTGDQPQHF	TGTGCCATCAGAGCCGGGACCGGCGATCAGCCCCAGCATTTT
NA	NA	TRBV4-1	TRBJ1-5	CASSQVMGGYQPQHF	TGCGCCAGCAGCCAAGTAATGGGGGGCTATCAGCCCCAGCATTTT
NA	NA	TRBV10-1	TRBJ2-7	CASSRTGPYEQYF	TGCGCCAGCAGTCGGACTGGGCCCTACGAGCAGTACTTC
TRBD2	NA	TRBV5-1	TRBJ2-7	CASSFYWASGTNEQYF	TGCGCCAGCAGCTTCTATTGGGCTAGCGGTACCAACGAGCAGTACTTC
NA	NA	TRBV6-5	TRBJ1-5	CASSYDRNQPQHF	TGTGCCAGCAGTTACGACAGAAATCAGCCCCAGCATTTT
TRBD2	NA	TRBV30	TRBJ2-2	CAWKWTSGGELFF	TGTGCCTGGAAATGGACTAGCGGAGGGGAGCTGTTTTTT